The entry below describes one T cell receptor beta chain. The data stem from a study of blood T cell repertoires in COVID-19. The CDR3 is made up of 14 amino acids. Germline V gives CDR1 GTSNPN, CDR2 SVGIG (reference sequence). Between the trimmed V and J ends, which lost 0 bases and 6 bases, there was a span of 12 bases. In the study's own analysis: Amplification with reference gene primers provided the estimates of nucleated cell counts. TCRdb's copy holds only in-frame clones and misses some; the assay was immunoSEQ multiplex PCR. V and J calls and clone size come straight from that table; D and trimming were deduced from the DNA. The top ten clones hold about 5% of a sample with 200,000 or so clones, roughly 80% of them seen once.

The chain combines TRBV30 with TRBJ2-1, with D uncertain. Sequencing was carried out using peripheral blood. This TCR was sampled from a human donor in a cohort sampled during active COVID-19. The CDR3 loop is CAWSVGGGFNEQFF. For the CDR3, the DNA is TGTGCCTGGAGTGTTGGTGGCGGCTTCAATGAGCAGTTCTTC.